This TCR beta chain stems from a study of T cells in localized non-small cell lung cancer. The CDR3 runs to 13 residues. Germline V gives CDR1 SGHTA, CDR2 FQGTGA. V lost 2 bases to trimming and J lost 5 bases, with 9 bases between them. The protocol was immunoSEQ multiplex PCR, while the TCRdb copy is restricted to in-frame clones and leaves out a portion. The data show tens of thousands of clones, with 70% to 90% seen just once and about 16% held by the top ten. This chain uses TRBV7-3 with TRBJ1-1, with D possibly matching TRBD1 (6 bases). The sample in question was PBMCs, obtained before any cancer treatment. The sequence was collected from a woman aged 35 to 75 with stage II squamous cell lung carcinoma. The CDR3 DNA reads TGTGCCAGCAGCTTATCGCAGGGGACTGAAGCTTTCTTT. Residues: CASSLSQGTEAFF.